Listed here is a single T cell receptor beta chain. Its antigen is undetermined. This specimen comes from a study of shared clonotypes between healthy human individuals. Overall study: Donors had three CD4 naive, three CD4 memory, two CD8 naive and one CD8 memory plate apiece. General observations from the study: For sorted subsets, rarefaction showed incomplete sequencing despite large depth.

The CDR3 consists of 15 residues. Germline CDR1 SGHNT, CDR2 YYREEE (reference sequence). V gave up 4 bases and J gave up 3 bases; unmatched junction bases: 10. Clones were read by immunoSEQ multiplex PCR, and TCRdb kept only the in-frame ones, dropping some. The sample records over a million clones, over 95% being singletons. The rearrangement joins TRBV5-4 to TRBJ2-7; TRBD1 agrees at 7 bases. Sequenced input: naive CD4+ T cells sorted from blood. Subset described: CD45RA+ positively selected. This TCR came from a man younger than 45 in good health. The CDR3 region is CASSHSGGFVYEQYF. The CDR3 nucleotides are TGTGCCAGCAGCCACTCAGGGGGTTTCGTCTACGAGCAGTACTTC.